A selection of T cell receptor beta chains follows, all from one sample in a study of shared clonotypes between healthy human individuals. TCRdb's copy holds only in-frame clones and misses some; the assay was immunoSEQ multiplex PCR. The sample comprises approximately 110,000 clones, about 67% of which are singletons, and 20% to 25% rests with the top ten. The sequenced sample consisted of memory CD8+ T cells sorted from blood. Source of these receptors: a woman aged 25 to 45 in good health. The CDR3 runs from the conserved cysteine through the conserved F or W. A D gene is named only where the DNA matches it firmly. Only some rows state a clone size, as once, few, many or a class for expanded clones.

V gene: TRBV18; D gene: TRBD1; clone size: once; J gene: TRBJ1-5; CDR3 protein: CASSPFRGPYSNQPQHF; CDR3 DNA: TGTGCCAGCTCACCGTTCAGGGGGCCATATAGCAATCAGCCCCAGCATTTT
V gene: TRBV19; D gene: -; clone size: -; J gene: TRBJ2-7; CDR3 protein: CASSIDLNRGGQYF; CDR3 DNA: TGTGCCAGTAGTATAGATCTGAACCGGGGCGGCCAGTACTTC
V gene: TRBV5-4; D gene: TRBD2; clone size: -; J gene: TRBJ2-7; CDR3 protein: CASSLGLASYEQYF; CDR3 DNA: TGTGCCAGCAGCTTAGGACTAGCAAGCTACGAGCAGTACTTC
V gene: TRBV5-1; D gene: TRBD1; clone size: -; J gene: TRBJ2-7; CDR3 protein: CASSWDRSYEQYF; CDR3 DNA: TGCGCCAGCAGCTGGGACAGATCCTACGAGCAGTACTTC
V gene: TRBV4-2; D gene: TRBD1; clone size: -; J gene: TRBJ2-7; CDR3 protein: CASSQVGTGPYEQYF; CDR3 DNA: TGTGCCAGCAGCCAAGTAGGGACAGGGCCCTACGAGCAGTACTTC
V gene: TRBV19; D gene: -; clone size: few; J gene: TRBJ1-5; CDR3 protein: CASSIGRQGGQPQHF; CDR3 DNA: TGTGCCAGTAGTATAGGGCGCCAGGGAGGTCAGCCCCAGCATTTT
V gene: TRBV5-4; D gene: -; clone size: -; J gene: TRBJ2-5; CDR3 protein: CASSLEMVETQYF; CDR3 DNA: TGTGCCAGCAGCTTGGAAATGGTGGAGACCCAGTACTTC
V gene: TRBV6-4; D gene: TRBD1; clone size: -; J gene: TRBJ1-1; CDR3 protein: CASRQGVGGGTEAFF; CDR3 DNA: TGTGCCAGCAGACAGGGGGTAGGAGGGGGCACTGAAGCTTTCTTT
V gene: TRBV28; D gene: TRBD1; clone size: -; J gene: TRBJ2-7; CDR3 protein: CASSSQGVPYEQYF; CDR3 DNA: TGTGCCAGCAGTTCACAGGGGGTCCCCTACGAGCAGTACTTC
V gene: TRBV6-1; D gene: -; clone size: -; J gene: TRBJ2-3; CDR3 protein: CASSEVAGNPDTQYF; CDR3 DNA: TGTGCCAGCAGTGAAGTGGCAGGGAACCCAGATACGCAGTATTTT
V gene: TRBV6-5; D gene: TRBD1; clone size: -; J gene: TRBJ1-2; CDR3 protein: CASSLLRGDGYTF; CDR3 DNA: TGTGCCAGCAGTTTACTCAGGGGGGATGGCTACACCTTC
V gene: TRBV9; D gene: TRBD2; clone size: many; J gene: TRBJ2-3; CDR3 protein: CASSASGKADTQYF; CDR3 DNA: TGTGCCAGCAGCGCGAGCGGGAAGGCAGATACGCAGTATTTT
V gene: TRBV15; D gene: -; clone size: few; J gene: TRBJ1-5; CDR3 protein: CATAKEVRDQPQHF; CDR3 DNA: TGTGCCACCGCCAAAGAGGTCCGTGATCAGCCCCAGCATTTT
V gene: TRBV5-1; D gene: -; clone size: -; J gene: TRBJ2-5; CDR3 protein: CASSYTRGLGETQYF; CDR3 DNA: TGCGCCAGCAGCTACACCCGGGGGTTGGGGGAGACCCAGTACTTC
V gene: TRBV15; D gene: -; clone size: -; J gene: TRBJ2-6; CDR3 protein: CATSRVLAYWGANVLTF; CDR3 DNA: TGTGCCACCAGCAGAGTTTTAGCTTACTGGGGGGCCAACGTCCTGACTTTC
V gene: TRBV19; D gene: TRBD2; clone size: few; J gene: TRBJ2-1; CDR3 protein: CASSNLADSYNEQFF; CDR3 DNA: TGTGCCAGTAGTAATCTAGCGGATTCCTACAATGAGCAGTTCTTC
V gene: TRBV21-1; D gene: -; clone size: many; J gene: TRBJ2-1; CDR3 protein: CASTLSGRVQCEQFF; CDR3 DNA: TGTGCCAGCACTCTTAGCGGTAGAGTACAATGTGAGCAGTTCTTC
V gene: TRBV7-9; D gene: -; clone size: -; J gene: TRBJ1-3; CDR3 protein: CASSNRRQADGNTIYF; CDR3 DNA: TGTGCCAGCAGCAACCGTCGACAGGCTGATGGAAACACCATATATTTT
V gene: TRBV4-2; D gene: TRBD1; clone size: -; J gene: TRBJ1-5; CDR3 protein: CASSQDRGIQGDQPQHF; CDR3 DNA: TGTGCCAGCAGCCAAGATCGAGGGATACAGGGGGATCAGCCCCAGCATTTT
V gene: TRBV7-9; D gene: TRBD1; clone size: -; J gene: TRBJ2-7; CDR3 protein: CASSSMTGGYEQYF; CDR3 DNA: TGTGCCAGCAGCTCGATGACAGGGGGATACGAGCAGTACTTC
V gene: TRBV28; D gene: -; clone size: -; J gene: TRBJ1-5; CDR3 protein: CASREGSNQPQHF; CDR3 DNA: TGTGCCAGCAGAGAGGGGAGCAATCAGCCCCAGCATTTT
V gene: TRBV19; D gene: TRBD2; clone size: -; J gene: TRBJ2-7; CDR3 protein: CASSTPRDYETYEQYF; CDR3 DNA: TGTGCCAGTAGTACACCCCGGGACTACGAAACCTACGAGCAGTACTTC
V gene: TRBV4-2; D gene: -; clone size: -; J gene: TRBJ2-7; CDR3 protein: CASSQVLVAPTYEQYF; CDR3 DNA: TGTGCCAGCAGCCAAGTTCTTGTGGCACCCACCTACGAGCAGTACTTC
V gene: TRBV7-9; D gene: TRBD1; clone size: -; J gene: TRBJ1-5; CDR3 protein: CASSSGTGVNQPQHF; CDR3 DNA: TGTGCCAGCAGCTCCGGGACAGGGGTTAATCAGCCCCAGCATTTT
V gene: TRBV18; D gene: TRBD1; clone size: -; J gene: TRBJ1-3; CDR3 protein: CASSPRTGHSGNTIYF; CDR3 DNA: TGTGCCAGCTCACCACGGACAGGACACTCTGGAAACACCATATATTTT
V gene: TRBV27; D gene: -; clone size: many; J gene: TRBJ1-1; CDR3 protein: CASSSWLGVGTEAFF; CDR3 DNA: TGTGCCAGCAGTTCCTGGTTGGGGGTGGGCACTGAAGCTTTCTTT
V gene: TRBV5-4; D gene: -; clone size: -; J gene: TRBJ2-7; CDR3 protein: CASSLPAGTRLRNEQYF; CDR3 DNA: TGTGCCAGCAGCCTTCCCGCCGGGACGAGATTAAGGAACGAGCAGTACTTC
V gene: TRBV7-2; D gene: -; clone size: -; J gene: TRBJ2-1; CDR3 protein: CASSLVGQGYNEQFF; CDR3 DNA: TGTGCCAGCAGCTTAGTTGGGCAGGGATACAATGAGCAGTTCTTC
V gene: TRBV18; D gene: -; clone size: -; J gene: TRBJ2-2; CDR3 protein: CASSPGQTNTGELFF; CDR3 DNA: TGTGCCAGCTCACCCGGACAGACAAACACCGGGGAGCTGTTTTTT
V gene: TRBV28; D gene: -; clone size: -; J gene: TRBJ2-7; CDR3 protein: CASSLLESRPYEQYF; CDR3 DNA: TGTGCCAGCAGTCTCTTAGAGTCGCGCCCCTACGAGCAGTACTTC
V gene: TRBV4-2; D gene: -; clone size: few; J gene: TRBJ2-6; CDR3 protein: CASSQDNSGANVLTF; CDR3 DNA: TGTGCCAGCAGCCAAGACAACTCTGGGGCCAACGTCCTGACTTTC
V gene: TRBV27; D gene: -; clone size: -; J gene: TRBJ2-3; CDR3 protein: CASSFSAGVADTQYF; CDR3 DNA: TGTGCCAGCAGTTTCTCTGCAGGGGTGGCAGATACGCAGTATTTT
V gene: TRBV13; D gene: -; clone size: -; J gene: TRBJ1-2; CDR3 protein: CASSLGQDYGYTF; CDR3 DNA: TGTGCCAGCAGCTTAGGCCAAGACTATGGCTACACCTTC
V gene: TRBV10-3; D gene: TRBD1; clone size: -; J gene: TRBJ1-2; CDR3 protein: CAISGNRDRGLPDYGYTF; CDR3 DNA: TGTGCCATCAGTGGAAACCGGGACAGGGGTCTACCTGACTATGGCTACACCTTC
V gene: TRBV5-6; D gene: -; clone size: once; J gene: TRBJ2-4; CDR3 protein: CASRRQTGLNIQYF; CDR3 DNA: TGTGCCAGCAGACGTCAAACAGGGCTAAACATTCAGTACTTC
V gene: TRBV15; D gene: TRBD2; clone size: once; J gene: TRBJ2-7; CDR3 protein: CATSRDPLAGEAHEQYF; CDR3 DNA: TGTGCCACCAGCAGAGATCCTCTAGCGGGAGAAGCCCACGAGCAGTACTTC
V gene: TRBV2; D gene: -; clone size: -; J gene: TRBJ1-5; CDR3 protein: CASSESGPLQPQHF; CDR3 DNA: TGTGCCAGCAGTGAATCAGGACCACTCCAGCCCCAGCATTTT
V gene: TRBV25-1; D gene: -; clone size: few; J gene: TRBJ2-2; CDR3 protein: CASSARDSGFPGELFF; CDR3 DNA: TGTGCCAGCAGTGCCCGGGACAGCGGGTTTCCCGGGGAGCTGTTTTTT
V gene: TRBV5-8; D gene: -; clone size: -; J gene: TRBJ2-7; CDR3 protein: CASSLDSGRPSYEQYF; CDR3 DNA: TGTGCCAGCAGCTTGGACTCGGGACGGCCATCCTACGAGCAGTACTTC
V gene: TRBV15; D gene: -; clone size: many; J gene: TRBJ2-7; CDR3 protein: CATSTRGHEQYF; CDR3 DNA: TGTGCCACCAGCACCCGGGGGCACGAGCAGTACTTC
V gene: TRBV15; D gene: TRBD1; clone size: few; J gene: TRBJ1-2; CDR3 protein: CATSRRDRLYGYTF; CDR3 DNA: TGTGCCACCAGCAGACGGGACAGGCTCTATGGCTACACCTTC
V gene: TRBV11-2; D gene: -; clone size: -; J gene: TRBJ1-1; CDR3 protein: CASSFWTRTEAFF; CDR3 DNA: TGTGCCAGCAGCTTCTGGACCCGAACCGAAGCTTTCTTT
V gene: TRBV13; D gene: -; clone size: few; J gene: TRBJ2-2; CDR3 protein: CATSPDYSNTGELFF; CDR3 DNA: TGTGCCACCTCCCCGGACTACTCGAACACCGGGGAGCTGTTTTTT
V gene: TRBV13; D gene: -; clone size: few; J gene: TRBJ2-3; CDR3 protein: CASRSRGGVNRADTQYF; CDR3 DNA: TGTGCCAGCAGAAGCAGGGGGGGAGTAAACAGGGCAGATACGCAGTATTTT
V gene: TRBV15; D gene: TRBD1; clone size: -; J gene: TRBJ1-1; CDR3 protein: CATSTGTGDTNTEAFF; CDR3 DNA: TGTGCCACCAGCACCGGGACAGGGGATACGAACACTGAAGCTTTCTTT
V gene: TRBV7-9; D gene: -; clone size: -; J gene: TRBJ2-7; CDR3 protein: CASGRDYEQYF; CDR3 DNA: TGTGCCAGCGGGCGGGACTACGAGCAGTACTTC
V gene: TRBV27; D gene: -; clone size: -; J gene: TRBJ1-1; CDR3 protein: CASSPLGQNTEAFF; CDR3 DNA: TGTGCCAGCAGTCCCCTGGGACAAAACACTGAAGCTTTCTTT
V gene: TRBV30; D gene: -; clone size: once; J gene: TRBJ2-1; CDR3 protein: CAWTRPLGEHNEQFF; CDR3 DNA: TGTGCCTGGACTCGACCCCTCGGGGAACACAATGAGCAGTTCTTC
V gene: TRBV11-1; D gene: -; clone size: -; J gene: TRBJ2-7; CDR3 protein: CASRPRSGNYEQYF; CDR3 DNA: TGTGCCAGCCGCCCCAGATCCGGAAACTACGAGCAGTACTTC
V gene: TRBV2; D gene: TRBD1; clone size: -; J gene: TRBJ2-7; CDR3 protein: CASSTGQGDSSEQYF; CDR3 DNA: TGTGCCAGCAGTACTGGACAGGGAGACTCTAGTGAGCAGTACTTC
V gene: TRBV29-1; D gene: TRBD1; clone size: once; J gene: TRBJ2-7; CDR3 protein: CSALAGQGYEQYF; CDR3 DNA: TGCAGCGCCCTCGCGGGACAGGGCTACGAGCAGTACTTC
V gene: TRBV11-3; D gene: TRBD2; clone size: -; J gene: TRBJ2-1; CDR3 protein: CASSYGTSGRQFF; CDR3 DNA: TGTGCCAGCAGCTACGGGACTAGCGGGAGGCAGTTCTTC
V gene: TRBV5-1; D gene: -; clone size: -; J gene: TRBJ1-4; CDR3 protein: CASSLADLARAKGEKLFF; CDR3 DNA: TGCGCCAGCAGCTTGGCAGACCTAGCGCGAGCTAAGGGTGAAAAACTGTTTTTT
V gene: TRBV28; D gene: TRBD2; clone size: -; J gene: TRBJ2-1; CDR3 protein: CASSLTEGLAGNNEQFF; CDR3 DNA: TGTGCCAGCAGTCTAACCGAGGGACTAGCGGGGAACAATGAGCAGTTCTTC
V gene: TRBV10-3; D gene: -; clone size: many; J gene: TRBJ2-1; CDR3 protein: CAISESEGSGDYNEQFF; CDR3 DNA: TGTGCCATCAGTGAGTCGGAAGGTAGCGGAGACTACAATGAGCAGTTCTTC
V gene: TRBV18; D gene: -; clone size: -; J gene: TRBJ1-4; CDR3 protein: CASSGDFQHEKLFF; CDR3 DNA: TGTGCCAGCTCAGGGGACTTCCAGCATGAAAAACTGTTTTTT
V gene: TRBV19; D gene: -; clone size: -; J gene: TRBJ1-5; CDR3 protein: CASSINSYSNQPQHF; CDR3 DNA: TGTGCCAGTAGTATCAACAGTTATAGCAATCAGCCCCAGCATTTT
V gene: TRBV5-5; D gene: -; clone size: -; J gene: TRBJ2-7; CDR3 protein: CASFVEGEQYF; CDR3 DNA: TGTGCCAGCTTTGTAGAGGGGGAGCAGTACTTC
V gene: TRBV2; D gene: -; clone size: few; J gene: TRBJ1-2; CDR3 protein: CASSVRRLYGYTF; CDR3 DNA: TGTGCCAGCAGTGTACGAAGACTATATGGCTACACCTTC